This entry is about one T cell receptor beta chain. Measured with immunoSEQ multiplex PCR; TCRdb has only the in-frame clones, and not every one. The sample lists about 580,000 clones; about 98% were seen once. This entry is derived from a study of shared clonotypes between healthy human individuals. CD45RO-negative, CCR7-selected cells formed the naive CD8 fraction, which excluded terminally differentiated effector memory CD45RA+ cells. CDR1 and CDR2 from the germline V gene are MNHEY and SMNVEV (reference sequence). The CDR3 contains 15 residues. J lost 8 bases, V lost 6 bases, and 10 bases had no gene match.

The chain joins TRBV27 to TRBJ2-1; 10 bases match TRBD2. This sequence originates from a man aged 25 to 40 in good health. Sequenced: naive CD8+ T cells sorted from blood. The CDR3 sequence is CASRKIAGGFDEQFF. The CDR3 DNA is TGTGCCAGCAGAAAAATAGCGGGAGGATTTGATGAGCAGTTCTTC.